These T cell receptor beta chains were read from a single sample in a study of T cell responses to AZD1222 COVID-19 vaccine. TCRdb's copy holds only in-frame clones and misses some; the assay was immunoSEQ multiplex PCR. The sample carries about 140,000 clones, around 90% recorded once. Sample: peripheral blood, taken on day 0 of AZD1222 vaccination. The receptors derive from an adult in good health. The CDR3 runs from the conserved cysteine through the conserved F or W. Fields, in order: V gene, J gene, CDR3 protein.

TRBV28	TRBJ1-2	CASSDLLPTVDYYGYTF
TRBV19	TRBJ2-1	CASRNIGGFGLGNEQFF
TRBV19	TRBJ2-3	CASSMTSPGLPDTQYF
TRBV28	TRBJ2-3	CASSYGTSGRTAQSTDTQYF
TRBV14	TRBJ2-3	CASSQDTSGTKDTQYF
TRBV6-2/TRBV6-3	TRBJ1-1	CASSQDTEAFF
TRBV30	TRBJ2-7	CAWSLSYEQYF
TRBV20-1	TRBJ1-4	CSASVRGGVNEKLFF
TRBV10-3	TRBJ2-7	CAISLDGSSSYEQYF
TRBV3-1/TRBV3-2	TRBJ1-5	CASSTGVWEPQHF
TRBV3-1/TRBV3-2	TRBJ2-7	CASSQETRARYEQYF
TRBV27	TRBJ1-4	CASRMGQANEKLFF
TRBV19	TRBJ2-3	CASSIDINQDTQYF
TRBV7-7	TRBJ2-7	CASSRTGTGLEEQYF
TRBV21-1	TRBJ2-3	CASSKSGRTTDTQYF
TRBV7-9	TRBJ1-1	CASSLESGEAFF
TRBV4-3	TRBJ1-2	CASSQEQGKAVGYGYTF
TRBV6-2/TRBV6-3	TRBJ1-1	CASSSAGNTEAFF
TRBV2	TRBJ2-2	CASSEAWGGNTGELFF
TRBV19	TRBJ1-1	CASSIQTGGGMNTEAFF
TRBV11-2	TRBJ1-1	CASSPGRQGGTEAFF
TRBV2	TRBJ2-5	CASRLVETQYF
TRBV24-1	TRBJ2-5	CATSDGQGIGETQYF
TRBV30	TRBJ1-5	CAWSVSSPNQPQHF
TRBV5-4	TRBJ2-5	CASSLVQEETQYF
TRBV28	TRBJ2-2	CASSLLGAGELFF
TRBV28	TRBJ2-7	CASSLLDRPYEQYF
TRBV19	TRBJ2-7	CASSDYEQYF
TRBV5-1	TRBJ2-7	CASSSGTAYEQYF
TRBV10-1	TRBJ1-1	CASSEDAGNTEAFF
TRBV10-3	TRBJ1-1	CATRQNQGRENTEAFF
TRBV5-5	TRBJ2-3	CASILGFLADTQYF
TRBV27	TRBJ2-7	CASSSRQGAPYEQYF
TRBV13	TRBJ1-1	CASSLSREENTEAFF
TRBV11-2	TRBJ2-1	CASSLDGKGGNEQFF
TRBV7-2	TRBJ1-2	CASSPLQGSSGYTF
TRBV24-1	TRBJ2-5	CATSDIGGGGETQYF
TRBV27	TRBJ2-3	CASSKLRTSGSTDTQYF
TRBV24-1	TRBJ2-3	CATSDSWGDTQYF
TRBV30	TRBJ1-2	CAWSSDYGYTF
TRBV27	TRBJ2-7	CASTPGPGTPYEQYF
TRBV5-1	TRBJ1-4	CASSFGDRDDEKLFF
TRBV6-5	TRBJ1-2	CASSLDRVNYGYTF
TRBV14	TRBJ1-1	CASSQRGAGRAFF
TRBV28	TRBJ1-2	CASSLYGTDANYGYTF
TRBV3-1/TRBV3-2	TRBJ2-3	CASSLEPWSGDTQYF
TRBV12-3/TRBV12-4	TRBJ1-1	CASSLLAVEAFF
TRBV15	TRBJ1-1	CATSRVWDRTMNTEAFF
TRBV3-1/TRBV3-2	TRBJ1-5	CASSETARNQPQHF
TRBV7-2	TRBJ2-7	CASTPRQDLGEQYF
TRBV7-9	TRBJ1-3	CASSGTVSGNTIYF
TRBV13	TRBJ2-7	CASSLQDHEQYF
TRBV5-1	TRBJ1-1	CASSLDRVSEAFF
TRBV15	TRBJ1-2	CATSRAGVAYGYTF
TRBV25-1	TRBJ2-1	CASSFPGLASNEQFF